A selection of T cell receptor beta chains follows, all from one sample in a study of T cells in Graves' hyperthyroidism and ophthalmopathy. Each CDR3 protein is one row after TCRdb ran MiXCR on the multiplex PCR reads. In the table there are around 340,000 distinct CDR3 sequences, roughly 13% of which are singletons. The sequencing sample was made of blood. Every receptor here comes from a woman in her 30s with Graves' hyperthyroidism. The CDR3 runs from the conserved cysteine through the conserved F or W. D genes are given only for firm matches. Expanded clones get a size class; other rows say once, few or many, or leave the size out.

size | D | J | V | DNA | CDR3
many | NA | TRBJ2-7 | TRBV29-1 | TGCAGCGTGGAGGGACAGAACTACGAGCAGTACTTC | CSVEGQNYEQYF
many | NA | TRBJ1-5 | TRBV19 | TGTGCCAGTAGGAGTGCCCTAAGGGGCAATCAGCCCCAGCATTTT | CASRSALRGNQPQHF
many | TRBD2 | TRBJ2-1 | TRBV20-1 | TGCAGTGCGAGGGTAGCGGGGAGTCCCTTGAATGAGCAGTTCTTC | CSARVAGSPLNEQFF
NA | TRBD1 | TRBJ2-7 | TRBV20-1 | TGCAGTGCTAGGGGAGGGACAGGGCCGGGCGAGCAGTACTTC | CSARGGTGPGEQYF
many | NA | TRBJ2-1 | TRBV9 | TGTGCCAGCAGCGTAGCTACGTGGTGGGGGAGCAATGAGCAGTTCTTC | CASSVATWWGSNEQFF
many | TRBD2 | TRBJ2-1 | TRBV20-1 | TGCAGTGCTAGAGGAGAACTAGCGGACAATGAGCAGTTCTTC | CSARGELADNEQFF
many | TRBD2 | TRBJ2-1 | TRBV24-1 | TGTGCCACCAGTGCCCCGACTAGCGGGAGAAGTCATGAGCAGTTCTTC | CATSAPTSGRSHEQFF
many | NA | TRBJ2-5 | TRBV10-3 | TGTGCCATTGGTGGCGGCACGGAGGAGACCCAGTACTTC | CAIGGGTEETQYF
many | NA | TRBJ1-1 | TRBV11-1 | TGTGCCAGCAGCTTGTTTGAAGTGAAGAACACTGAAGCTTTCTTT | CASSLFEVKNTEAFF
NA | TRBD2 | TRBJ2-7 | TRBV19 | TGTGCCAGCGGGGGGATCTACGAGCAGTACTTC | CASGGIYEQYF
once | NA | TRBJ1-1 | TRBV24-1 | TGTGCCACCAGTGACTACAATTACACTGAAGCTTTCTTT | CATSDYNYTEAFF
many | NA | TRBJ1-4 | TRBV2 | TGTGCCAGCAAGCGACAGTCGGGACTGTTTTTT | CASKRQSGLFF